The rows below give T cell receptor beta chains drawn from one sample of a study of shared clonotypes between healthy human individuals. TCRdb's table, derived via immunoSEQ multiplex PCR, lists solely in-frame clones and lacks some. The repertoire holds under 600,000 clones, roughly 85% seen once, with around 13% in the top ten. Sequenced material: PBMCs. These receptor sequences come from a middle-aged woman in good health. Some clones in this sample may be carry-over from other donors' samples. CDR3s include the opening cysteine and the closing phenylalanine or tryptophan. Fields, in order: V gene, clone size, J gene, D gene, CDR3 DNA, CDR3 protein. The D gene is left open where the match is weak. Rows give clone size only sometimes, using once, few, many, or a class for an expanded clone.

>TRBV28|.|TRBJ2-7|TRBD1
TGTGCCAGCAACCCGGGACAGGGGTACGAGCAGTACTTC
CASNPGQGYEQYF
>TRBV30|.|TRBJ2-1|TRBD2
TGTGCCTGGAGTTTCGGCGGGAGGCCCTCCTACAATGAGCAGTTCTTC
CAWSFGGRPSYNEQFF
>TRBV7-9|.|TRBJ2-1|.
TGTGCCAGCAGCCTGGACCGCTCCTACAATGAGCAGTTCTTC
CASSLDRSYNEQFF
>TRBV27|.|TRBJ2-2|.
TGTGCCAGCTCACGCCCGGCCGGGGAGCTGTTTTTT
CASSRPAGELFF
>TRBV11-3|.|TRBJ2-5|TRBD1
TGTGCCAGCAGCTTAGGACAGGGGGCTCGGGAGACCCAGTACTTC
CASSLGQGARETQYF
>TRBV29-1|.|TRBJ2-2|TRBD1
TGCAGCGTTGAAGGCAGGGGGCTCACCGGGGAGCTGTTTTTT
CSVEGRGLTGELFF
>TRBV29-1|.|TRBJ2-5|.
TGCAGCGTCGAATATGGGGTTATAAGTGGGAAGCAGTACTTC
CSVEYGVISGKQYF
>TRBV6-5|few|TRBJ1-1|TRBD1
TGTGCCAGCAGGCAGACAGGGAGAGCTTTCTTT
CASRQTGRAFF
>TRBV28|.|TRBJ1-5|.
TGTGCCAGCAGCGGACAGCTTAGCAATCAGCCCCAGCATTTT
CASSGQLSNQPQHF
>TRBV28|.|TRBJ2-7|TRBD2
TGTGCCAGCAGTTCCCCGGGGGGGAGTGAGCAGTACTTC
CASSSPGGSEQYF
>TRBV19|.|TRBJ2-1|.
TGTGCCAGTAGTTCGACAGGTTATCGACCCGATGAGCAGTTCTTC
CASSSTGYRPDEQFF
>TRBV7-8|.|TRBJ2-1|.
TGTGCCAGCAGCCCTTCTCCCGGTGAGCAGTTCTTC
CASSPSPGEQFF
>TRBV18|.|TRBJ1-5|.
TGTGCCAGCTCACCAGGGCAGGGCAATCAGCCCCAGCATTTT
CASSPGQGNQPQHF
>TRBV11-2|.|TRBJ1-2|TRBD1
TGTGCCAGCAGCGGAACAGGGGTCTATGGCTACACCTTC
CASSGTGVYGYTF
>TRBV7-9|.|TRBJ2-5|TRBD1
TGTGCCAGCAGCTTAGGTGGACAGGGTTTAGAGACCCAGTACTTC
CASSLGGQGLETQYF
>TRBV29-1|.|TRBJ1-1|.
TGCAGCGTTGAGGTCGGGAACTTGTCTGAAGCTTTCTTT
CSVEVGNLSEAFF
>TRBV9|.|TRBJ2-1|TRBD2
TGTGCCAGCAGCAAACGGACTTTGGGTAGCGGGAGGGTCTCCTACAATGAGCAGTTCTTC
CASSKRTLGSGRVSYNEQFF
>TRBV30|many|TRBJ1-5|TRBD1
TGTGCCTGGAGGGTACAGGGGAACATAGGCAATCAGCCCCAGCATTTT
CAWRVQGNIGNQPQHF
>TRBV11-2|.|TRBJ1-4|.
TGTGCCAGCAGCTTAGAAGGAGGGATTGGCCCTGCAACTAATGAAAAACTGTTTTTT
CASSLEGGIGPATNEKLFF
>TRBV27|few|TRBJ2-2|TRBD2
TGTGCCACCAAAGTAGCGGGAGGGGGCACCGGGGAGCTGTTTTTT
CATKVAGGGTGELFF
>TRBV5-1|.|TRBJ2-3|.
TGCGCCAGCAGCTTGGCCAGGGGTGCCGATACGCAGTATTTT
CASSLARGADTQYF
>TRBV7-3|.|TRBJ2-1|.
TGTGCCAGCAGCTTAACGCGGGAAGGTGAGCAGTTCTTC
CASSLTREGEQFF
>TRBV7-2|.|TRBJ2-2|TRBD2
TGTGCCAGCAGCTTGCGGACTAGCGGGCTCGGGGAGCTGTTTTTT
CASSLRTSGLGELFF
>TRBV5-4|.|TRBJ2-1|TRBD2
TGTGCCAGCAGCTTGAGGGGGACTAGCAATGAGCAGTTCTTC
CASSLRGTSNEQFF
>TRBV5-1|few|TRBJ2-3|.
TGCGCCAGCAGCTTGCCAGGTTCGTCAGATACGCAGTATTTT
CASSLPGSSDTQYF
>TRBV30|.|TRBJ1-1|TRBD1
TGTGCCTGGAGTGACGTGGGACAGGGAGTGAACACTGAAGCTTTCTTT
CAWSDVGQGVNTEAFF
>TRBV28|.|TRBJ2-1|.
TGTGCCAGCAGTTTAGGGTATGAGCAGTTCTTC
CASSLGYEQFF
>TRBV6-1|once|TRBJ1-2|.
TGTGCCAGCACCCTGACGGGGGGCAACTATGGCTACACCTTC
CASTLTGGNYGYTF
>TRBV30|.|TRBJ1-6|TRBD1
TGTGCCTGGAGTGTCCCGGACAGGGACCCGAGGAATTCACCCCTCCACTTT
CAWSVPDRDPRNSPLHF
>TRBV6-4|.|TRBJ2-5|.
TGTGCCAGCAGTGACAGCAGGTTGTACCAAGAGACCCAGTACTTC
CASSDSRLYQETQYF
>TRBV6-6|.|TRBJ2-1|TRBD2
TGTGCCAGCAGGCTGACTAGCGGGAGGGCCAATGAGCAGTTCTTC
CASRLTSGRANEQFF
>TRBV18|.|TRBJ2-7|.
TGTGCCAGCTCAAAAGCCGGGACGCTCTACGAGCAGTACTTC
CASSKAGTLYEQYF
>TRBV7-2|once|TRBJ2-7|.
TGTGCCAGCAGCCCCCAGGTGGATGCCTACGAGCAGTACTTC
CASSPQVDAYEQYF
>TRBV2|.|TRBJ1-5|.
TGTGCCAGCAGCTGGGACACCAACAATCAGCCCCAGCATTTT
CASSWDTNNQPQHF
>TRBV7-6|.|TRBJ2-1|.
TGTGCCAGCAGCTTACCCCAGGCGGAGCAGTTCTTC
CASSLPQAEQFF